A selection of T cell receptor beta chains follows, all from one sample in a study of cytomegalovirus exposure and HLA in healthy donors. TCRdb's copy holds only in-frame clones and misses some; the assay was immunoSEQ multiplex PCR. The sample contains more than 80,000 clones, more than 65% of which appear only once. The specimen was PBMCs. The receptors derive from a boy aged 5-17 years in good health and CMV-seronegative. Both conserved end residues are part of each CDR3. D genes are given only for firm matches. Only some rows state a clone size, as once, few, many or a class for expanded clones.

j_gene	abundance	d_gene	v_gene	CDR3nt	CDR3aa
TRBJ2-2	NA	TRBD1	TRBV6-4	TGTGCCAGCCGCGGACAGGGGTCGGCCGGGGAGCTGTTTTTT	CASRGQGSAGELFF
TRBJ1-2	NA	NA	TRBV6-1	TGTGCCAGCAGTGCGGCAGGGGACTATGGCTACACCTTC	CASSAAGDYGYTF
TRBJ1-2	few	NA	TRBV7-2	TGTGCCAGCAGCCCTGGTAGAGCTAACTATGGCTACACCTTC	CASSPGRANYGYTF
TRBJ1-5	NA	TRBD1	TRBV7-3	TGTGCCAGCAGCTTGGGTCGGGACAGGGGGGAACCCCAGCATTTT	CASSLGRDRGEPQHF
TRBJ1-5	NA	NA	TRBV7-8	TGTGCCAGCAGCTTACCAGGGTTCAGCCAGCCCCAGCATTTT	CASSLPGFSQPQHF
TRBJ1-5	NA	NA	TRBV29-1	TGCAGCGTTGCGGCAGGCACCAATCAGCCCCAGCATTTT	CSVAAGTNQPQHF
TRBJ2-3	NA	TRBD2	TRBV4-1	TGCGCCAGCAGCCCCGGACTAGCGGGAGTAACAGAGGTAGATACGCAGTATTTT	CASSPGLAGVTEVDTQYF
TRBJ2-5	few	NA	TRBV30	TGTGCCTGGAGTGTAAGGACTACCGAGACCCAGTACTTC	CAWSVRTTETQYF
TRBJ2-7	few	NA	TRBV11-2	TGTGCCAGCAGCGCCCATGTAGGGGGCTACGAGCAGTACTTC	CASSAHVGGYEQYF
TRBJ2-7	NA	TRBD1	TRBV30	TGTGCCTGGAGGGAAACAGGGGGAATCTACGAGCAGTACTTC	CAWRETGGIYEQYF
TRBJ1-1	NA	NA	TRBV6-6	TGTGCCAGCAGTTATCGGTTAGTGAACACTGAAGCTTTCTTT	CASSYRLVNTEAFF
TRBJ2-5	NA	TRBD1	TRBV7-7	TGTGCCAGCAGCTTTGGTCGGCCAGGGGGAGAGACCCAGTACTTC	CASSFGRPGGETQYF
TRBJ2-2	NA	TRBD2	TRBV27	TGTGCCAGCAGCCTTAGCGGGGGGACCCCCGGCGGGGAGCTGTTTTTT	CASSLSGGTPGGELFF
TRBJ1-2	NA	NA	TRBV30	TGTGCCTGGAGTGTTGGCGGGGGCGGGAGCTACACCTTC	CAWSVGGGGSYTF
TRBJ2-7	NA	TRBD2	TRBV9	TGTGCCAGCAGCGCAAGCGGGAGCCAAGGCGAGCAGTACTTC	CASSASGSQGEQYF
TRBJ1-3	NA	NA	TRBV14	TGTGCCAGCAGCCAATCAGGGTCCGTACCACCAAATTTT	CASSQSGSVPPNF
TRBJ2-7	NA	TRBD2	TRBV29-1	TGCAGCGTTCGGGGACTAGCGGGAGAAACGGAGCAGTACTTC	CSVRGLAGETEQYF
TRBJ2-7	NA	NA	TRBV5-1	TGCGCCAGCAGCTTGGGTGTGACAGCGGGCCACGAGCAGTACTTC	CASSLGVTAGHEQYF
TRBJ1-3	NA	TRBD1	TRBV5-1	TGCGCCAGCAGCTTGGCTCCGGGACAGGGGGCTGACACCATATATTTT	CASSLAPGQGADTIYF
TRBJ2-7	NA	NA	TRBV18	TGTGCCAGCTCACCAGGGCACGAGCAGTACTTC	CASSPGHEQYF
TRBJ2-5	NA	TRBD1	TRBV7-2	TGTGCCAGCAGCCTCGGACAGGAGATTAGACACTTC	CASSLGQEIRHF
TRBJ2-7	NA	NA	TRBV2	TGTGCCAGCAGTGGGAGGGGCGAGCAGTACTTC	CASSGRGEQYF
TRBJ1-2	NA	NA	TRBV4-3	TGCGCCAGCTCAGTAGTCCAGGGAACGGATGGCTACACCTTC	CASSVVQGTDGYTF
TRBJ1-5	once	TRBD1	TRBV9	TGTGCCAGCAGCGCCGGACAGGGTCAGCCCCAGCATTTT	CASSAGQGQPQHF
TRBJ1-5	NA	TRBD1	TRBV6-1	TGTGCCAGCAGCGGGCGGGACAGGCCTTTGGAGCCCCAGCATTTT	CASSGRDRPLEPQHF
TRBJ2-7	NA	NA	TRBV10-1	TGCGCCAGCAGCTCCGGGTCTTATTCCTACGAGCAGTACTTC	CASSSGSYSYEQYF
TRBJ2-3	few	NA	TRBV28	TGTGCCAGCAGTTACTCTAGCACGAACACAGATACGCAGTATTTT	CASSYSSTNTDTQYF
TRBJ2-1	few	NA	TRBV7-7	TGTGCCAGCAGCCGGACGTTAAACAGAGGGTTCTACAATGAGCAGTTCTTC	CASSRTLNRGFYNEQFF
TRBJ1-1	NA	NA	TRBV7-3	TGTGCCAGCAGCTTAAAACCCCAGATTGGGAACACTGAAGCTTTCTTT	CASSLKPQIGNTEAFF
TRBJ1-1	NA	TRBD1	TRBV7-9	TGTGCCAGCAGCGCGGGGACAGTACGAACTGAAGCTTTCTTT	CASSAGTVRTEAFF
TRBJ1-5	NA	NA	TRBV5-4	TGTGCCAGCAGCTTGGTCTTCGGGGGAGCGGGTCAGCCCCAGCATTTT	CASSLVFGGAGQPQHF
TRBJ2-1	once	NA	TRBV30	TGTGCCTGGAGTGCAGGGTTGGGAACTGAGCAGTTCTTC	CAWSAGLGTEQFF
TRBJ2-1	NA	TRBD1	TRBV10-1	TGCGCCAGCAGTGAGCCAATAGGACAGGGTAAGGTCAATGAGCAGTTCTTC	CASSEPIGQGKVNEQFF
TRBJ2-3	once	NA	TRBV27	TGTGCCAGCAGCCCCCGAGGGAGTACGGCAGATACGCAGTATTTT	CASSPRGSTADTQYF
TRBJ2-5	NA	NA	TRBV15	TGTGCCACCAGCGCCGACAGCTACCAAGAGACCCAGTACTTC	CATSADSYQETQYF
TRBJ1-1	NA	NA	TRBV2	TGTGCCAGCACCACGGACAGGAACACTGAAGCTTTCTTT	CASTTDRNTEAFF
TRBJ2-3	NA	TRBD2	TRBV4-3	TGCGCCAGCAGCCAAGCGCTAGCGGGATACACAGATACGCAGTATTTT	CASSQALAGYTDTQYF
TRBJ2-4	NA	TRBD2	TRBV2	TGTGCCAGCAGGGTAGCGGGGGGAAACATTCAGTACTTC	CASRVAGGNIQYF
TRBJ2-3	NA	TRBD2	TRBV9	TGTGCCAGCAGCGTAGCCAGCGGGATACGCACAGATACGCAGTATTTT	CASSVASGIRTDTQYF
TRBJ1-1	few	TRBD1	TRBV7-9	TGTGCCAGCAGCTTAACGACAGGGCCTGAAGCTTTCTTT	CASSLTTGPEAFF
TRBJ1-2	few	TRBD1	TRBV28	TGTGCCAGCAGTAATAATCAGGGGGTTCTTACCTATGGCTACACCTTC	CASSNNQGVLTYGYTF
TRBJ1-2	NA	TRBD1	TRBV5-4	TGTGCCAGCAGCTTGTTCGGGTCGGGCAGGGGGGAATATGGCTACACCTTC	CASSLFGSGRGEYGYTF
TRBJ2-1	NA	TRBD2	TRBV6-6	TGTGCCAGCAGTTTACTAGCGGGAGCACGAAATGAGCAGTTCTTC	CASSLLAGARNEQFF
TRBJ1-1	few	NA	TRBV6-5	TGTGCCAGCAGCCAGGACTGGAACACTGAAGCTTTCTTT	CASSQDWNTEAFF
TRBJ2-7	NA	NA	TRBV29-1	TGCAGCGTTGAAGAGTCGACTTCCGAGCAGTACTTC	CSVEESTSEQYF
TRBJ2-5	NA	TRBD1	TRBV25-1	TGTGCCAGCAGTGAAGAGGCAGGGGGCGAGACCCAGTACTTC	CASSEEAGGETQYF
TRBJ2-3	NA	TRBD2	TRBV29-1	TGCAGCGTACTAGCGGGGGCGGGAGATACGCAGTATTTT	CSVLAGAGDTQYF